This T cell receptor beta chain is from a study of glioma-infiltrating T cells. Study-level points and caveats: Gliomas, especially low-grade, showed above-expected tissue-blood divergence; non-neoplastic patients showed below. Very few CDR3 sequences were shared between tissue and blood.

TCR alpha and beta CDR3 regions were amplified from RNA using iRepertoire nested multiplex PCR. One-step reverse transcription and amplification started from around 100-400 ng of tissue mRNA or PBMC total RNA. TCRdb reprocessed the multiplex PCR reads with MiXCR, giving one entry per CDR3 protein. The table has about 130,000 distinct CDR3 sequences, 24% seen once. This clonotype has a count of ten or more. Its cognate antigen is unknown. The CDR3 consists of 15 residues. V lost 5 bases and J lost 8; bases outside the gene matches: 6. In germline, CDR1 is SGHVS, CDR2 FQNEAQ. The specimen sequenced was glioma tissue, nonneoplastic brain tissue, or PBMCs (not recorded which). This TCR was recovered from a human donor with low-grade glioma or glioblastoma, undergoing nonglioma brain surgery, or in good health (not recorded which). V gene TRBV7-8 combines with J gene TRBJ2-1; 13 bases are a match to TRBD2. CDR3 sequence reads: CASSPRLAGGDEQFF. The DNA of the CDR3 is TGTGCCAGCAGCCCCCGACTAGCGGGGGGAGATGAGCAGTTCTTC.